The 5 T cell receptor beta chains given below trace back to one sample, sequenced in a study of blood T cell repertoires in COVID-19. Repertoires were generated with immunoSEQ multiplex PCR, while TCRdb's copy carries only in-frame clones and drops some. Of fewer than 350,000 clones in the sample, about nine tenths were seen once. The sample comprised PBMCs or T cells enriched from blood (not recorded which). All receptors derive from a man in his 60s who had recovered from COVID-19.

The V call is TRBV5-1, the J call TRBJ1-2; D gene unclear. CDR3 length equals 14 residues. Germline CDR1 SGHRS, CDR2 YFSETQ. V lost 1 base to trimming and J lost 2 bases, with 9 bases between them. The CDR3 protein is CASSLTASNYGYTF. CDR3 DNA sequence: TGCGCCAGCAGCTTGACAGCCTCCAACTATGGCTACACCTTC.

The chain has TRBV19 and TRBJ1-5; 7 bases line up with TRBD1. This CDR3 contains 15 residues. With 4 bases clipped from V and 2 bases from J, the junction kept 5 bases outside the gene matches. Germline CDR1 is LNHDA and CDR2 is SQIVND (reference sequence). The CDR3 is CASSTRQGGNQPQHF. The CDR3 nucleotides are TGTGCCAGTAGTACCCGGCAGGGGGGCAATCAGCCCCAGCATTTT.

In DNA, the CDR3 is TGTGCCAGCAGGGGACAGGGCATCAACACCGGGGAGCTGTTTTTT. Translating it yields CASRGQGINTGELFF. V gene TRBV28 combines with J gene TRBJ2-2; 9 bases are shared with TRBD1. In germline, CDR1 is MDHEN, CDR2 SYDVKM. Trimming took 6 bases from V and 2 from J; bases not matched to a gene: 4. The CDR3 totals 15 residues.

CDR3 DNA: TGTGCCAGCAGTTCCCGACAGGGCACAGATACGCAGTATTTT. Amino acids: CASSSRQGTDTQYF. The gene calls are TRBV6-5 and TRBJ2-3; a possible D gene is TRBD1 (6 bases). Trimming removed 4 bases at V and 1 base at J, with 9 bases between. The germline CDR1 and CDR2 sequences are MNHEY and SVGAGI. The CDR3 loop spans 14 amino acids.

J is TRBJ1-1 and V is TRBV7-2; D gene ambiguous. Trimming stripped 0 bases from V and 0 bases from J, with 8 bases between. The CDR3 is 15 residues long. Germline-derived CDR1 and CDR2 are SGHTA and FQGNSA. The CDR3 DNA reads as TGTGCCAGCAGCTTAGCGGCAGTCATGAACACTGAAGCTTTCTTT. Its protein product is CASSLAAVMNTEAFF.